This is a list of T cell receptor beta chains from one sample in a study of blood T cells in healthy people across ages. TCRdb re-called the 5' RACE reads with MiXCR, one entry per CDR3 protein. The sample contains roughly 1,500,000 distinct CDR3 sequences, approximately 38% of which appear only once. The sequencing input was blood. The receptors shown here come from a woman aged 18 to 35 in good health. The CDR3 runs from the conserved cysteine through the conserved F or W. The D gene is left open where the match is weak. Size is stated for part of the rows, as once, few or many counts, or as a class when the clone is expanded.

J: TRBJ2-5
D: .
size: few
V: TRBV20-1
DNA: TGCAGTGCTATAACCTACCAAGAGACCCAGTACTTC
CDR3: CSAITYQETQYF

J: TRBJ2-7
D: .
size: .
V: TRBV3-1
DNA: TGTGCCAGCAGCCCTCAGAGCCCCTACGAGCAGTACTTC
CDR3: CASSPQSPYEQYF

J: TRBJ2-1
D: TRBD2
size: .
V: TRBV6-5
DNA: TGTGCCACCCACGGAGCGGGAGTATTCAATGGGCAGTTCTTC
CDR3: CATHGAGVFNGQFF

J: TRBJ2-1
D: TRBD2
size: .
V: TRBV27
DNA: TGTGCCAGCAGTTTATTGGGGAGAGCGGGAGCAACGCAAGAGACCCAGTTCTTC
CDR3: CASSLLGRAGATQETQFF

J: TRBJ2-3
D: .
size: .
V: TRBV20-1
DNA: TGCAGTGCTATTACAAGCGAGGGCACAGATACGCAGTATTTT
CDR3: CSAITSEGTDTQYF

J: TRBJ1-2
D: .
size: .
V: TRBV20-1
DNA: TGCAGTGCTAGAGAAACTAGCGGGGGCTACACCTTC
CDR3: CSARETSGGYTF

J: TRBJ2-2
D: .
size: .
V: TRBV7-2
DNA: TGTGCCAGCAGCTTAGGGGGGTGGGCCGGGGAGCTGTTTTTT
CDR3: CASSLGGWAGELFF

J: TRBJ2-7
D: .
size: .
V: TRBV20-1
DNA: TGCAGTGCTAGAGATTGGGGCGAGTTCTCCTACGAGCAGTACTTC
CDR3: CSARDWGEFSYEQYF

J: TRBJ2-7
D: .
size: .
V: TRBV20-1
DNA: TGCAGTGCTAGACCCAGACAGGGACTTTTACGCGAGCAGTACTTC
CDR3: CSARPRQGLLREQYF

J: TRBJ1-2
D: .
size: .
V: TRBV4-1
DNA: TGCGCCAGCAGCCAAGTTGGCGCTTCTCGGTCGGTTGGCTACACCTTC
CDR3: CASSQVGASRSVGYTF

J: TRBJ2-3
D: .
size: .
V: TRBV3-1
DNA: TGTGCCAGCAGCCAAGAATGGTATGATACGCAGTATTTT
CDR3: CASSQEWYDTQYF

J: TRBJ2-3
D: .
size: .
V: TRBV6-5
DNA: TGTGCCAGCAGTGACATACAGGACACAGATACGCAGTATTTT
CDR3: CASSDIQDTDTQYF

J: TRBJ2-7
D: .
size: .
V: TRBV27
DNA: TGTGCCAGCAGTTGGAAGGTGGGGGGTTACGAGCAGTACTTC
CDR3: CASSWKVGGYEQYF

J: TRBJ2-1
D: .
size: many
V: TRBV7-9
DNA: TGTGCCCGAGGGGACGAGGGGAATGAGCAGTTCTTC
CDR3: CARGDEGNEQFF

J: TRBJ2-3
D: TRBD2
size: .
V: TRBV3-1
DNA: TGTGCCAGCAGCCAAGGATTGGGGGGGACTAGCGGGGACCCAGATACGCAGTATTTT
CDR3: CASSQGLGGTSGDPDTQYF

J: TRBJ2-1
D: TRBD2
size: .
V: TRBV27
DNA: TGTGCCAGCAGTTTATTTTGGAGCGGGGGGGGTTTTTCCTACAATGAGCAGTTCTTC
CDR3: CASSLFWSGGGFSYNEQFF

J: TRBJ1-4
D: .
size: few
V: TRBV27
DNA: TGTGCCAGCAGGGGTTTTACTAATGAAAAACTGTTTTTT
CDR3: CASRGFTNEKLFF

J: TRBJ2-3
D: .
size: .
V: TRBV11-2
DNA: TGTGCCAGCAGCTTAGATCAACCTTGGGGACACACGAACACAGATACGCAGTATTTT
CDR3: CASSLDQPWGHTNTDTQYF

J: TRBJ2-4
D: TRBD2
size: few
V: TRBV20-1
DNA: TGCAGTGCTAGTTTCCCGGGTAGCGGGGAAGGAAACATTCAGTACTTC
CDR3: CSASFPGSGEGNIQYF

J: TRBJ2-1
D: TRBD2
size: .
V: TRBV4-1
DNA: TGCGCCAGCAGCCAGGGGCGGGGGGGCGCCTCCTACAATGAGCAGTTCTTC
CDR3: CASSQGRGGASYNEQFF

J: TRBJ2-1
D: TRBD2
size: .
V: TRBV7-9
DNA: TGTGCCAGCAGCTTAGTAGAACGAGCGGGGCTGGATGAGCAGTTCTTC
CDR3: CASSLVERAGLDEQFF

J: TRBJ2-1
D: .
size: .
V: TRBV7-9
DNA: TGTGCCAGCAGCTCTTGGGTTGCGGAACAGGGAGAGCAGTTCTTC
CDR3: CASSSWVAEQGEQFF

J: TRBJ2-2
D: TRBD1
size: .
V: TRBV3-1
DNA: TGTGCCAGCAGCCCCGGGACAGGGGCGCGTACCGGGGAGCTGTTTTTT
CDR3: CASSPGTGARTGELFF

J: TRBJ2-5
D: .
size: .
V: TRBV5-6
DNA: TGTGCCAGCAGCACTATTCCGAGAGAGACTCAGTACTTC
CDR3: CASSTIPRETQYF

J: TRBJ2-2
D: TRBD2
size: .
V: TRBV11-2
DNA: TGTGCCAGCAGATCTGGACTAGCGGGAGGGCATAACGGGGAGCTGTTTTTT
CDR3: CASRSGLAGGHNGELFF

J: TRBJ2-5
D: .
size: .
V: TRBV12-3/TRBV12-4
DNA: TGTGCCAGCAGTGTTGGGGACGGGAGGACCCAGTACTTC
CDR3: CASSVGDGRTQYF

J: TRBJ1-2
D: TRBD1
size: few
V: TRBV29-1
DNA: TGCAGCGTATCCGGGACAGTTGACGGCTACACCTTC
CDR3: CSVSGTVDGYTF

J: TRBJ1-1
D: .
size: once
V: TRBV4-1
DNA: TGCGCCAGCAGCCACCCACGAGGGGGGAGGGGGATCATGAACACTGAAGCTTTCTTT
CDR3: CASSHPRGGRGIMNTEAFF

J: TRBJ2-1
D: TRBD2
size: .
V: TRBV15
DNA: TGTGCCACCAGCAGAGATCGATCTAGCGGGTCTAGCTCCTACAATGAGCAGTTCTTC
CDR3: CATSRDRSSGSSSYNEQFF

J: TRBJ2-7
D: .
size: .
V: TRBV5-5
DNA: TGTGCCAGCAGCACCCAGGGAGCAGGGTCCTACGAGCAGTACTTC
CDR3: CASSTQGAGSYEQYF

J: TRBJ1-2
D: .
size: .
V: TRBV11-2
DNA: TGTGCCAGCAGCCGTGCGACGGCTAACTATGGCTACACCTTC
CDR3: CASSRATANYGYTF

J: TRBJ2-7
D: .
size: few
V: TRBV11-2
DNA: TGTGCCAGCAGCTTAAGACCTAACTCCTACGAGCAGTACTTC
CDR3: CASSLRPNSYEQYF

J: TRBJ2-4
D: TRBD2
size: .
V: TRBV28
DNA: TGTGCCAGCAGTTCCGCTGGGGGGGGGAACATTCAGTACTTC
CDR3: CASSSAGGGNIQYF

J: TRBJ2-7
D: .
size: .
V: TRBV7-3
DNA: TGTGCCAGCAGCCCCGGCGCTGGGAGCGCCTACGAGCAGTACTTC
CDR3: CASSPGAGSAYEQYF

J: TRBJ2-7
D: .
size: .
V: TRBV29-1
DNA: TGCAGCGTTGACGCAGGGGAAGCCGAGCAGTACTTC
CDR3: CSVDAGEAEQYF

J: TRBJ2-5
D: .
size: .
V: TRBV6-1
DNA: TGTGCCAGCAGTGGTGACTGGAGAGAGGGGACCCAGTACTTC
CDR3: CASSGDWREGTQYF

J: TRBJ2-7
D: TRBD1
size: .
V: TRBV14
DNA: TGTGCCAGCAGCTTCCGACAGGGCGGGCCCTACGAGCAGTACTTC
CDR3: CASSFRQGGPYEQYF

J: TRBJ1-1
D: TRBD1
size: once
V: TRBV5-1
DNA: TGCGCCAGCAGCTTGGGTACAGGGGCACGGCCTGAAGCTTTCTTT
CDR3: CASSLGTGARPEAFF

J: TRBJ1-2
D: TRBD1
size: .
V: TRBV5-1
DNA: TGCGCCAGCAGCCCACGTCCCCCGGGACAGGGGGACTATGGCTACACCTTC
CDR3: CASSPRPPGQGDYGYTF

J: TRBJ2-1
D: .
size: .
V: TRBV10-3
DNA: TGTGCCGCTCGAACGGACAGCTCTAACAAGGAGCAGTTCTTC
CDR3: CAARTDSSNKEQFF

J: TRBJ1-6
D: .
size: .
V: TRBV27
DNA: TGTGCCAGCAGTTCCAAACAGAACTCCTATAATTCACCCCTCCACTTT
CDR3: CASSSKQNSYNSPLHF

J: TRBJ1-1
D: TRBD1
size: few
V: TRBV6-4
DNA: TGTGCCAGCAGCCCGGGACAGGGGGGTTCGAGGGCTTTCTTT
CDR3: CASSPGQGGSRAFF

J: TRBJ2-5
D: .
size: .
V: TRBV20-1
DNA: TGCAGTGCCCCAGGCCGAAAAGAGGCCCAGTACTTC
CDR3: CSAPGRKEAQYF

J: TRBJ1-2
D: TRBD1
size: few
V: TRBV4-1
DNA: TGCGCCAGCAAGGTCAGGTACGCCGGGACAGAAAACTATGGCTACACCTTC
CDR3: CASKVRYAGTENYGYTF

J: TRBJ1-2
D: .
size: .
V: TRBV29-1
DNA: TGCGGCGCTGAACCCCAGGGAAGCTATGGCTACACCTTC
CDR3: CGAEPQGSYGYTF

J: TRBJ2-5
D: .
size: .
V: TRBV20-1
DNA: TGCAGTGCTAGAGATTGGGACGCTCAAGAGACCCAGTACTTC
CDR3: CSARDWDAQETQYF

J: TRBJ2-7
D: TRBD2
size: .
V: TRBV7-7
DNA: TGTGCCAGCAGCCACGGGACTAGCGGGAGTGACGAGCAGTACTTC
CDR3: CASSHGTSGSDEQYF

J: TRBJ2-5
D: .
size: .
V: TRBV27
DNA: TGTGCCAGCAGTTGGGGGGTTTACAATGAGCAGTACTTC
CDR3: CASSWGVYNEQYF

J: TRBJ2-1
D: .
size: .
V: TRBV6-6
DNA: TGTGCCAGCAGTTACTCGGGGACCCAATGGGGCGAGCAGTTCTTC
CDR3: CASSYSGTQWGEQFF